The entry below describes one T cell receptor beta chain. This clone was observed once. The clone's antigen remains unknown. It has no much larger one-base neighbor in the sample; base qualities were not kept. This specimen comes from a study of cytomegalovirus exposure and HLA in healthy donors (dated by TCRdb to between 2016 and 2019). For the wider study: In an earlier analysis of around 540 of the donors, around 300 Gb of sequence data and about 110 million unique TCR beta sequences from approximately 180 million T cells were reported. Five DR-DQ haplotypes were handled as single units for association and clustering because linkage in the cohort was strong. To decide whether each TCR beta V gene segment behaved as functional or pseudogenic, an earlier analysis of some 570 of the donors relied on high-throughput TCR beta sequencing. In a later analysis, previously published TCR beta repertoires from fewer than 750 donors were re-analyzed and high-resolution HLA genotyping was added so that TCR occurrence patterns could be studied. Donor age, sex, ethnicity and CMV serostatus were compiled together with the repertoire data. Among several hundred genotyped donors of the cohort, an average of approximately 220,000 unique TCR beta nucleotide sequences was sequenced per donor, of which about 19% were non-productive. All discovery cohort repertoires had been generated on a single sequencing platform. Along with the approximately 700-subject first cohort, a separate validation cohort of over a hundred different subjects was used. HLA typing covered class I and class II loci at four-digit resolution. The study aimed to test whether signatures of past pathogen exposure could be identified by cataloging public T cell receptors. The genetic ancestry cluster associated with self-reported Caucasian donors included 65% to 90% of the roughly 400 genotyped donors. To predict cytomegalovirus infection status, the study combined high-throughput TCR immunosequencing, statistical association of individual TCRs with disease status, and machine learning. In a later genetic analysis, genome-wide SNP genotypes for 398 of the 666 donors were used, and that subset was treated as a discovery cohort. An early release covering roughly 640 HLA-typed donors comprised 250 to 350 gigabases of sequencing data and around 85 million unique TCR sequences. The study profiled the T cell repertoires of more than 500 subjects by immunosequencing and related them to cytomegalovirus serostatus. Typing coverage varied by locus: about 629-640 donors for A, B, C, DRB1 and DQB1; some 520 for DQA1; over 600 for DPA1; fewer than 480 for DPB1. Rather than using new phenotypic data, the later analysis identified candidate immune exposures from TCR beta sequences and from how often those sequences occurred across donors.

Libraries were prepared through the immunoSEQ multiplex PCR assay. For the multiplex PCR, a mixture combining 60 forward primers for TCR Vbeta segments and 13 reverse primers for TCR Jbeta segments was used. The CDR3 region of rearranged TCR beta genes was amplified from genomic DNA with a multiplex PCR assay. The Illumina HiSeq System was used to sequence the amplified TCR beta libraries as 87-base-pair reads. For the original study's pipeline: A later analysis counted approximately 84 million unique TCR beta chains across the roughly 700 repertoires, and roughly 9.9 million of these chains were shared by at least two donors. Raw reads were error-corrected and collapsed into unique sequences by a nearest-neighbor algorithm in which closely related sequences were merged to remove PCR and sequencing errors. To assign V, D and J gene segments, CDR3 sequences were aligned to IMGT reference sequences. Each retained sequence needed at least a six-nucleotide match to both a V gene segment and a J gene segment. A rearrangement was called productive if the CDR3 had no stop codons and remained in frame with V and J, and every other rearrangement was called non-productive. CDR3 was defined by IMGT convention, running from the second conserved V-encoded cysteine to the conserved J-encoded phenylalanine. The earlier analysis of more than 450 of the donors excluded sequences that lacked an unambiguous match to a single V gene segment. An earlier analysis of a few hundred of the donors classified V segments as functional when productive rearrangements were above 56.7% and as segregating when the standard deviation between donors was above 5%. A statistical classification framework was developed to diagnose cytomegalovirus status using the catalog of TCR beta chain sequences. In a later analysis, V and J genes were assigned by comparing TCR nucleotide sequences against IMGT/GENE-DB human TR gene sequences. A later analysis assigned CDR3 sequences and most-parsimonious VDJ recombination scenarios with the TCRdist pipeline. In a later analysis, every TCR beta chain was defined by the combination of its CDR3 amino acid sequence and its V-gene family, and reads without a unique V-gene family were dropped. As a way to deal with suspected cross-contamination and a sequencing artifact, a later analysis dropped 450 to 600 nucleotide sequences that were highly shared and had low generation probability. In a later analysis, a clonal expansion index was calculated for each public chain from normalized within-repertoire ranks of inferred template counts. In a later analysis, generation probabilities were computed with a VDJ recombination model fitted to out-of-frame rearrangements, and the resulting probabilities were checked against IGoR. A later analysis scored TCR-TCR, TCR-HLA and TCR-CMV co-occurrence with hypergeometric tests, applying a repertoire-size bias correction to TCR pairs. In a later analysis, false discovery rates were estimated by permuting HLA or CMV assignments 20 times. In a later analysis, co-occurring TCRs were grouped using DBSCAN, and TCRdist sequence similarity was added for clustering within HLA-allele-positive subsets. Co-occurrence clustering excluded repertoires with fewer than 30,000 or more than 120,000 public chains, plus five with anomalous nucleotide sharing. In TCRdb, the immuneACCESS table is reduced to in-frame sequences with V and J assigned. These tables do not hold every clone; where another copy was compared, an unresolved V gene accounts for under half, and the others remain unexplained. The V and J calls and clone size come from that table; D and trimming were worked out from the DNA. Present in this sample are 90,000 to 110,000 clones, under 85% of which were seen just once. The ten most abundant clones make up roughly 8% of the sample.

The cohort was made up of hundreds of healthy bone marrow donors. All cohort members were sampled while nominally healthy, although unrecorded immune exposures were likely present. The donor was CMV seropositive and belonged to the group of 250 to 350 seropositive cohort members. A peripheral blood sample was collected from each donor, and TCR beta sequencing was performed on peripheral blood mononuclear cells. The Qiagen DNeasy Blood Extraction Kit was used to extract genomic DNA from the blood cell samples. The investigation overall reported the following: When HLA alleles, especially DR and DQ, strongly co-occurred, attributing TCR associations to individual alleles was difficult. An earlier analysis of 587 of the donors showed that most TCR beta V segments appeared in productive rearrangements either about 87% or about 30% of the time, which broadly matched IMGT annotations. Only TCR beta chains were sequenced in this cohort, and the absence of alpha or paired-chain data limited detectable features. In a later analysis, TCR association rates were found to vary across HLA loci, with the most associated TCRs seen for DRB1 alleles and the fewest for HLA-C alleles. In a later analysis, some 17,000 TCR beta sequences were associated with specific HLA alleles at a false discovery rate of 0.05. Fewer than 20 rarely observed V segments, including chromosome 9 orphons, were excluded from the earlier analysis of just under 600 of the donors because counts were too low. Most TCR sequences were seen in very few donors, while some public TCRs were found in many individuals. CMV serostatus was the only immune exposure information available for the cohort. According to the authors, the approach could potentially be generalized to other disease states and immunological phenotypes. The presence/absence analyses assumed that sequencing depth was roughly uniform across donors, and that assumption may not be true. Correlated functional status among segregating V segments might be attributable to linkage disequilibrium, but an unknown experimental factor could not be ruled out. The 87-base-pair reads could not distinguish some IMGT-functional V segments, including TRBV6-2 and TRBV6-3, so those segments were excluded. A later genetic analysis associated a missense DCLRE1C variant with V-gene and J-gene trimming of TCR beta chains, and an independent cohort replicated the association. Compared with equally common non-associated chains, HLA-associated TCR beta chains in a later analysis were more clonally expanded and had lower generation probabilities. A later genetic analysis reported fewer N-insertions in productive TCRs among donors in an Asian-associated ancestry cluster than the roughly 620-donor mean. The sequencing pipeline was judged likely to have produced a cluster of highly shared sequence variants as a technical artifact. According to a later analysis, most CMV-associated TCR beta chains appeared to be HLA-restricted, and the HLA associations seemed to be driven largely by CMV exposure. A further reported finding was that TCR beta sequences accurately predicted the HLA-A and HLA-B alleles for most subjects in the first cohort. In the study, some 160 TCR beta chains were listed as associated with cytomegalovirus. In a later analysis, several top co-occurrence clusters were reported to appear linked to parvovirus B19, influenza, CMV and Epstein-Barr virus. Cytomegalovirus status was reported to be diagnosed by the classifier with high specificity and sensitivity in both the original and validation cohorts. A few of the identified cytomegalovirus-associated TCR beta chains were confirmed in vitro to be specific for cytomegalovirus antigens. Because HLA typing was missing for some donors at each locus, association tests included only the typed subset.

Between the V and J ends, shortened by 0 bases and 4 bases respectively, the junction contains 11 bases. The CDR3 runs 15 residues from the cysteine to the phenylalanine. Of all the DNA, just the CDR3 is kept, 45 bases in frame from base 1. CDR1 and CDR2, looked up from the germline V gene, are SGDLS and YYNGEE. Rearrangement joined TRBV9 to TRBJ1-5, with the D gene too uncertain to name. Source material: PBMCs. The source of this sequence is a woman in her forties or fifties in good health and CMV-seropositive. In nucleotide form, the sequence is TGTGCCAGCAGCGTAGGAGGGAAGCGTAATCAGCCCCAGCATTTT. This translates into CASSVGGKRNQPQHF.